These 12 T cell receptor beta chains were sequenced from one sample in a study of CD8+ T cells in alopecia areata. The treatment was: oral pan-JAK inhibitor, 5-10 mg twice daily. Alopecia areata patients provided lesional scalp punch biopsies and peripheral blood, both collected for the study. Extraction and reverse transcription of RNA yielded cDNA as the sequencing template. Profiled with immunoSEQ multiplex PCR; TCRdb holds only in-frame clones, not every one. This sample has under 7,500 clones, with around 65% found just once. The sequencing used skin, collected at week 4, from a patient treated with tofacitinib. Source of these receptors: a human donor with alopecia areata.

The V call is TRBV9, the J call TRBJ1-6; 7 positions agree with TRBD1. The germline V gene encodes CDR1 SGDLS and CDR2 YYNGEE. The ends lost 4 bases at V and 6 bases at J; junction bases unmatched: 10. The CDR3 has 16 residues. The CDR3 loop reads CASSTDPGQLNSPLHF. The DNA for the CDR3 is TGTGCCAGCAGCACCGATCCGGGACAGCTTAATTCACCCCTCCACTTT.

J is TRBJ1-1 and V is TRBV9, with 7 bases aligning to TRBD1. The CDR3 totals 14 residues. J gave up 1 base and V 6 bases, and 6 bases lay outside the gene matches. Germline CDR1 reads SGDLS; CDR2 reads YYNGEE. CDR3 protein: CASMTGTENTEAFF. CDR3 sequence (DNA): TGTGCCAGCATGACCGGGACAGAGAACACTGAAGCTTTCTTT.

The rearrangement links TRBV13 to TRBJ2-7, with 7 nucleotides matching TRBD1. The CDR3 consists of 15 residues. J was trimmed by 4 bases and V by 0 bases; bases with no gene match: 6. CDR1 and CDR2 (germline): PRHDT, FYEKMQ (reference sequence). CDR3 sequence reads: CASSLGQGQVYEQYF. DNA of the CDR3: TGTGCCAGCAGCTTAGGACAGGGGCAAGTGTACGAGCAGTACTTC.

This clone occurred a few times. This chain connects TRBV23-1 to TRBJ1-2, with TRBD1 matching over 9 bases. TRBV23-1 is filed as an ORF, its function uncertain. V dropped 4 bases and J dropped 8; count of bases not matched to a gene: 11. CDR3 length: 15 amino acids. CDR3 amino acids: CASSPRDRAGRGYTF. The CDR3 DNA follows: TGCGCCAGCAGTCCCCGGGACAGGGCCGGTCGAGGCTACACCTTC.

The chain employs TRBV30 and TRBJ1-5; possibly TRBD1 for D (6 bases). From germline, CDR1 is GTSNPN and CDR2 SVGIG (reference sequence). Trimming shortened V by 3 bases and J by 3 bases, and 9 bases separated the two germline ends. The CDR3 has 13 residues. CDR3 nucleotides: TGTGCCTGGAGCCGGGACAACAATCAGCCCCAGCATTTT. This translates into CAWSRDNNQPQHF.

The chain has TRBV7-8 and TRBJ2-7, with D possibly being TRBD1 or TRBD2 (5 bases each). Germline values: CDR1 SGHVS, CDR2 FQNEAQ. The CDR3 sequence is 14 residues long. Trimming pared 5 bases from V and 5 bases from J, leaving 16 bases between. The CDR3 DNA sequence: TGTGCCAGCAGCGCCATAGAGGGGAACCACGAGCAGTACTTC. Translation: CASSAIEGNHEQYF. The whole variable domain, remainder taken from reference TRBV7-8 and TRBJ2-7, is GAGVSQSPRYKVAKRGQDVALRCDPISGHVSLFWYQQALGQGPEFLTYFQNEAQLDKSGLPSDRFFAERPEGSVSTLKIQRTQQEDSAVYLCASSAIEGNHEQYFGPGTRLTVT.

The chain combines TRBV30 with TRBJ2-7, with 9 positions matching TRBD2. The CDR3 covers 15 residues. Trimming took 3 bases from V and 7 from J; bases not matched to a gene: 13. Germline V lookup: CDR1 GTSNPN, CDR2 SVGIG (reference sequence). CDR3 amino acids: CAWRKGLARSGEQYF. The CDR3 nucleotides read TGTGCCTGGAGGAAAGGACTAGCGAGATCCGGGGAGCAGTACTTC. Full variable domain (remainder filled in from reference TRBV30 and TRBJ2-7): SQTIHQWPATLVQPVGSPLSLECTVEGTSNPNLYWYRQAAGRGLQLLFYSVGIGQISSEVPQNLSASRPQDRQFILSSKKLLLSDSGFYLCAWRKGLARSGEQYFGPGTRLTVT.

CDR3 bases: TGTGCCAGCAGTGACGACAGGGCCAATTCACCCCTCCACTTT. Its protein product is CASSDDRANSPLHF. The chain uses TRBV2 and TRBJ1-6; 7 bases fit TRBD1. Germline V gene data show CDR1 as SNHLY and CDR2 as FYNNEI. CDR3 length: 14 amino acids. With V trimmed by 3 bases and J by 7 bases, 3 bases remained unmatched.

The chain is built from TRBV10-1 and TRBJ2-7; D is uncertain. There are 13 residues in the CDR3. Germline V gives CDR1 WNHNN, CDR2 SYGVQD (reference sequence). The V end was cut by 3 bases, the J end by 4 bases, with 10 bases between. CDR3 nucleotide sequence: TGCGCCAGCAGTGACCACGGGCGTTACGAGCAGTACTTC. Protein product: CASSDHGRYEQYF.

The chain uses TRBV19 and TRBJ2-3; weak D call: TRBD2 (6 bases). The CDR3 loop spans 20 amino acids. V shed 6 bases and J shed 6 bases, with 34 bases lying between them. Germline V lookup: CDR1 LNHDA, CDR2 SQIVND (reference sequence). CDR3 region: CASRVKGCCEVGVEGDTQYF. CDR3 coding DNA: TGTGCCAGTAGAGTAAAAGGATGTTGCGAAGTCGGGGTGGAGGGCGATACGCAGTATTTT.

The chain joins TRBV6-5 to TRBJ1-5; TRBD1 is a possible D gene (5 bases). The germline gives CDR1 MNHEY, CDR2 SVGAGI. The V and J ends lost 4 bases and 2 bases respectively, with 12 bases between them. CDR3 size: 15 residues. CDR3 sequence (DNA): TGTGCCAGCAGTTCAGGGTCCTATCGCAATCAGCCCCAGCATTTT. This encodes CASSSGSYRNQPQHF.

This clone was counted a few times. The J gene is TRBJ2-1, the V gene TRBV15; weak D call: TRBD1 (6 bases). Germline values: CDR1 LNHNV, CDR2 YYDKDF (reference sequence). The ends were cut back, 2 bases at V and 4 bases at J, with 9 bases in the middle. CDR3 size: 14 residues. As DNA, the CDR3 is TGTGCCACCAGCAGACTGGACAGATACAATGAGCAGTTCTTC. Residues: CATSRLDRYNEQFF.